These 20 T cell receptor beta chains originate from one sample sequenced in a study of circulating and synovial CD4+ cells in juvenile arthritis. Sequenced by immunoSEQ multiplex PCR; TCRdb stores in-frame clones only, minus some. The sample has about 33,000 clones; 90% to 95% are singletons. The sequenced sample was CD4+ T cells from blood. The receptors here all came from a human donor with juvenile idiopathic arthritis.

The rearrangement links TRBV11-1 to TRBJ2-5, with D tentatively TRBD2 (5 bases). The CDR3 contains 13 residues. V gave up 3 bases and J gave up 2 bases, with 7 bases separating them. The germline V gene has CDR1 SGHAT and CDR2 FQDESV (reference sequence). The CDR3 spells CASSFGVQETQYF. DNA for the CDR3: TGTGCCAGCAGCTTCGGGGTTCAAGAGACCCAGTACTTC.

The chain is built from TRBV7-2 and TRBJ2-7; tentatively, D is TRBD2 (6 bases). The V end was cut by 0 bases, the J end by 2 bases, with 11 bases between. The CDR3 spans 15 residues. Germline lookup yields CDR1 SGHTA and CDR2 FQGNSA. The CDR3, as DNA: TGTGCCAGCAGCTTAGCGATTGGCGGGACCTACGAGCAGTACTTC. Protein: CASSLAIGGTYEQYF. Complete variable domain (other parts from reference TRBV7-2 and TRBJ2-7): GAGVSQSPSNKVTEKGKDVELRCDPISGHTALYWYRQSLGQGLEFLIYFQGNSAPDKSGLPSDRFSAERTGGSVSTLTIQRTQQEDSAVYLCASSLAIGGTYEQYFGPGTRLTVT.

J is TRBJ2-4 and V is TRBV5-8, with 7 bases aligning to TRBD1. CDR3 size: 15 residues. The germline CDR1 and CDR2 sequences are SGHTS and YDEGEE. V gave up 2 bases and J gave up 0 bases; unmatched junction bases: 2. The CDR3 reads CASSLTGVAKNIQYF. In DNA form, the CDR3 reads TGTGCCAGCAGCTTAACAGGGGTAGCCAAAAACATTCAGTACTTC.

This clone was counted between two and nine times. V gene TRBV5-4 combines with J gene TRBJ1-3, with 8 bases that match TRBD1. The CDR3 sequence is 15 residues long. Per the germline V gene, CDR1 is SGHNT and CDR2 is YYREEE (reference sequence). Unmatched junction bases numbered 6, after V lost 5 bases and J lost 2 bases. CDR3 coding DNA: TGTGCCAGCAGTCCTGGACAGGGCGCTGGAAACACCATATATTTT. Amino acid sequence: CASSPGQGAGNTIYF.

The CDR3 DNA reads as TGTGCCAGCAGCCAAGATATCCGGACTAGCGGGTTACAACAGTTCTTC. Translated, it gives CASSQDIRTSGLQQFF. V usage is TRBV4-2 and J usage is TRBJ2-1; 11 nucleotides match TRBD2. Per the germline V gene, CDR1 is LGHNA and CDR2 is YNFKEQ. The CDR3 consists of 16 residues. The junction had 11 bases not matched to a gene; V was cut back by 0 bases and J by 13 bases.

This clone was found a few times. The chain links TRBV6-1 to TRBJ1-5, with D possibly TRBD1 on 5 matching bases. The CDR3 is made up of 16 amino acids. V lost 2 bases and J 0 bases, leaving 11 bases between the germline ends. The germline V gene encodes CDR1 MNHNS and CDR2 SASEGT. CDR3 coding DNA: TGTGCCAGCAGTGAATCTACAGGAGATAGCAATCAGCCCCAGCATTTT. Amino acids: CASSESTGDSNQPQHF.

In its sample, this clone was seen once. The gene calls are TRBV19 and TRBJ1-5, with 7 positions matching TRBD1. Germline V gene lookup returns CDR1 LNHDA and CDR2 SQIVND (reference sequence). CDR3 length: 16 amino acids. J gave up 7 bases and V 0 bases, and 9 bases lay outside the gene matches. The chain's CDR3 is CASSIERDSPWQPQHF. The CDR3 DNA is TGTGCCAGTAGTATAGAGCGGGACAGTCCCTGGCAGCCCCAGCATTTT.

This sequence joins TRBV2 and TRBJ2-1; D is perhaps TRBD2 (6 bases). Germline-derived CDR1 and CDR2 are SNHLY and FYNNEI. This CDR3 has 14 residues. V lost 8 bases and J 7 bases, leaving 18 bases between the germline ends. The CDR3 nucleotides read TGTGCCAGCGATTACAGCCACAGCGGGAATGAGCAGTTCTTC. This codes for CASDYSHSGNEQFF.

The rearrangement joins TRBV28 to TRBJ1-5, with a tentative D call TRBD1 (5 bases). CDR3 length: 14 residues. The V gene lost 6 bases and the J gene lost 7 bases, with 16 bases spanning the gap. Germline V lookup: CDR1 MDHEN, CDR2 SYDVKM. CDR3 coding DNA: TGTGCCAGCAGGCGGGACGGTAAAGGGCAGCCCCAGCATTTT. It translates to CASRRDGKGQPQHF.

The V call is TRBV5-8, the J call TRBJ1-4; D remains ambiguous. Germline V lookup: CDR1 SGHTS, CDR2 YDEGEE. V was cut by 0 bases and J by 0 bases, with 6 bases left in between. CDR3 length equals 15 residues. The CDR3 here is CASSLAGATNEKLFF. As DNA, the CDR3 is TGTGCCAGCAGCTTGGCTGGAGCAACTAATGAAAAACTGTTTTTT.

V usage is TRBV18 and J usage is TRBJ1-1; TRBD1 agrees at 8 bases. Germline V gene sequence: CDR1 KGHSH, CDR2 LQKENI. V shed 2 bases and J 2 bases; nucleotides not matched to a gene: 10. The CDR3 sequence is 17 residues long. The chain's CDR3 is CASSPFGQGDLNTEAFF. The CDR3 nucleotides read TGTGCCAGCTCACCATTCGGACAGGGCGACCTTAACACTGAAGCTTTCTTT.

This sequence joins TRBV5-1 and TRBJ1-2; D is uncertain. Trimming removed 3 bases at V and 8 bases at J, with 14 bases between. Germline lookup yields CDR1 SGHRS and CDR2 YFSETQ. The CDR3 is 13 residues long. DNA for the CDR3: TGCGCCAGCAGCTCTGGACTACGGGCGGGCTACACCTTC. Translation gives CASSSGLRAGYTF.

V usage is TRBV7-9 and J usage is TRBJ2-3, with 8 bases fitting TRBD2. Germline CDR1 and CDR2: SEHNR and FQNEAQ (reference sequence). Trimming cost V 8 bases and J 5 bases; bases outside gene matches: 21. The CDR3 loop spans 18 amino acids. The CDR3 loop reads CASAGPQRELMKGDTQYF. DNA of the CDR3: TGTGCCAGCGCGGGACCTCAGCGGGAGCTAATGAAGGGAGATACGCAGTATTTT.

This chain links TRBV2 with TRBJ2-7, with TRBD2 matching over 13 bases. The CDR3 is made up of 15 amino acids. The J segment lost 3 bases and the V segment lost 5 bases, leaving 4 bases of the junction unmatched. Germline values: CDR1 SNHLY, CDR2 FYNNEI. CDR3 DNA: TGTGCCAGCAGTCGGACTAGCGGGAGTATCTACGAGCAGTACTTC. Amino acid sequence: CASSRTSGSIYEQYF.

The V gene is TRBV19, the J gene TRBJ2-2; TRBD1 is a possible D gene (6 bases). The CDR3 runs 16 residues. The V and J ends lost 5 bases and 6 bases respectively, with 19 bases between them. From germline, CDR1 is LNHDA and CDR2 SQIVND (reference sequence). The CDR3 sequence is CASSVQGTLTAGELFF. The CDR3 region has the DNA TGTGCCAGTAGTGTCCAGGGGACACTTACGGCCGGGGAGCTGTTTTTT.

The V gene is TRBV5-1, the J gene TRBJ2-1; 10 bases align to TRBD2. The length of the CDR3 is 17 residues. In germline, CDR1 is SGHRS, CDR2 YFSETQ. After removal of 0 bases from V and 4 bases from J, the junction contained 7 bases not matched to a gene. The CDR3 DNA sequence: TGCGCCAGCAGCTTGGGGCTAGCGGGAGCGAGATACAATGAGCAGTTCTTC. Its translation: CASSLGLAGARYNEQFF.

The chain joins TRBV28 to TRBJ1-2; 9 nucleotides match TRBD1. The CDR3 totals 14 residues. With V trimmed by 6 bases and J by 4 bases, 6 bases remained unmatched. Looked up from germline, CDR1 is MDHEN and CDR2 is SYDVKM. The CDR3 DNA follows: TGTGCCAGCAGCCACGGACAGGGGCTCTATGGCTACACCTTC. The encoded protein is CASSHGQGLYGYTF.

The chain recombines TRBV5-1 with TRBJ2-5, with 8 nucleotides matching TRBD2. After removal of 4 bases from V and 5 bases from J, the junction contained 10 bases not matched to a gene. The CDR3 covers 15 residues. Germline lookup yields CDR1 SGHRS and CDR2 YFSETQ. This CDR3 reads CASSPREGTGETQYF. CDR3 sequence (DNA): TGCGCCAGCAGCCCCCGGGAGGGCACGGGGGAGACCCAGTACTTC.

V usage is TRBV7-3 and J usage is TRBJ2-1, with 13 bases aligning to TRBD2. The germline gives CDR1 SGHTA, CDR2 FQGTGA. Trimming took 5 bases from V and 9 from J; bases not matched to a gene: 10. This CDR3 has 16 amino acids. The CDR3 region is CASSPTGTSGIGEQFF. The CDR3 nucleotides are TGTGCCAGCAGCCCCACCGGGACTAGCGGGATTGGTGAGCAGTTCTTC. Drawing the rest from reference TRBV7-3 and TRBJ2-1, the complete variable domain is GAGVSQTPSNKVTEKGKYVELRCDPISGHTALYWYRQSLGQGPEFLIYFQGTGAADDSGLPNDRFFAVRPEGSVSTLKIQRTERGDSAVYLCASSPTGTSGIGEQFFGPGTRLTVL.

V and J are TRBV7-3 and TRBJ2-1, with TRBD2 as a possible D gene (6 bases). CDR1 and CDR2 (germline): SGHTA, FQGTGA. Trimming cost V 4 bases and J 8 bases, with 18 bases left between them. The CDR3 has 15 amino acids. The CDR3 DNA follows: TGTGCCAGCAGCTCCTGGGACTCGCCACGGGATGAGCAGTTCTTC. This encodes CASSSWDSPRDEQFF.